Listed here are 2 T cell receptor beta chains from one sample, sequenced in a study of cytomegalovirus exposure and HLA in healthy donors. The PCR employed 60 Vbeta primers together with 13 Jbeta primers. The repertoire was sequenced with immunoSEQ multiplex PCR; TCRdb's copy has only in-frame clones and lacks some. In the table there are 65,000 to 85,000 clones, approximately 88% of which are singletons. Sequenced input: PBMCs. Receptor source: a woman between 50 and 59 years old in good health and CMV-seronegative.

The chain uses TRBV27 and TRBJ2-1, with 12 bases that match TRBD2. The CDR3 consists of 18 residues. CDR1 is MNHEY and CDR2 is SMNVEV in the germline V gene (reference sequence). V shed 2 bases and J 8 bases; nucleotides not matched to a gene: 13. CDR3 DNA: TGTGCCAGCAGTTTAGCCTATCTAGCGGGAGGGCCTGAGGATGAGCAGTTCTTC. This gives the protein CASSLAYLAGGPEDEQFF.

J is TRBJ2-7 and V is TRBV19; 9 nucleotides align to TRBD2. Germline V gene data show CDR1 as LNHDA and CDR2 as SQIVND (reference sequence). Losses at the gene ends were 4 bases for V and 6 bases for J; bases not matched to a gene: 4. This CDR3 is 13 amino acids long. CDR3: CASSTLAGSEQYF. The CDR3, as DNA: TGTGCCAGTAGTACCCTAGCGGGATCCGAGCAGTACTTC.